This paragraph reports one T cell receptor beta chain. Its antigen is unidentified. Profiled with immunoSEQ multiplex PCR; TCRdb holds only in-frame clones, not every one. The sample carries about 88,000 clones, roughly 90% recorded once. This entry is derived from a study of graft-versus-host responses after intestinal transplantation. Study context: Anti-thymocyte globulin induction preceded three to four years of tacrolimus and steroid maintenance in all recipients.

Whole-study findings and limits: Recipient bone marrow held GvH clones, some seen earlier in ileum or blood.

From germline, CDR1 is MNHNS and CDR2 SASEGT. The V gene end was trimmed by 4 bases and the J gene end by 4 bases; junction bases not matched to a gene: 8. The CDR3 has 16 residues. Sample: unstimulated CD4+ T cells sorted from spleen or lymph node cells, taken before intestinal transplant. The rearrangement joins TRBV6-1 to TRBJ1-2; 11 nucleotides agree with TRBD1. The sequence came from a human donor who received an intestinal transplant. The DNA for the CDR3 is TGTGCCAGCAGTGGGACAGGGGGCGGTTTCAGCTATGGCTACACCTTC. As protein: CASSGTGGGFSYGYTF.